This entry concerns a single T cell receptor (beta chain). Its antigen remains unidentified. Produced via immunoSEQ multiplex PCR; TCRdb's table is partial and in-frame only. The sample consists of 89,000 or so clones, around 86% of them appearing once. CDR1 is MNHEY and CDR2 is SVGAGI in the germline V gene. The CDR3 extends over 14 amino acids. V was clipped by 2 bases and J by 3 bases, with 10 bases between them. The entry originates in a study of radiotherapy plus CTLA-4 blockade in lung cancer. Study at large: Overall, around 18% of patients showed an objective response, while approximately 30% attained disease control. General observations from the study: Increased serum interferon-beta after radiation also reportedly predicted response strongly. TCR clones from tumors expanded in blood after radiotherapy plus ipilimumab.

Treatment of patients with chemo-refractory metastatic non-small-cell lung cancer consisted of focal radiation plus CTLA-4 blockade with ipilimumab. The TCR sequence derives from a human donor with non-small cell lung cancer who had a partial response to radiotherapy plus ipilimumab. The chain employs TRBV6-5 and TRBJ1-1; no firm D call. This specimen was peripheral blood, taken from a patient treated with radiotherapy plus ipilimumab. This CDR3 reads CASSYEGTHTEAFF. Here the CDR3 DNA reads TGTGCCAGCAGTTACGAGGGTACGCACACTGAAGCTTTCTTT.